This T cell receptor beta chain was sequenced in a study of T cell responses to AZD1222 COVID-19 vaccine. This table comes from immunoSEQ multiplex PCR, and its TCRdb copy is limited to in-frame clones, with some not included. The sample yields 40,000 to 55,000 clones, roughly 88% seen once. V was pared by 5 bases and J by 4 bases, with 10 bases between. Germline V lookup: CDR1 SGHDT, CDR2 YYEEEE. CDR3 length: 12 residues. Study-level points and caveats: Possibly, clonal diversity was underestimated; donors were largely white British and included more females. Distributed over spike, vaccine-associated CD4 TCRs predominated at 160-218 and 743-854. Two doses of AZD1222 preceded a rise in Spike-specific TCR breadth and depth.

A remark on this clone: As yet, its antigen is unknown.

Second doses that came at about 4 or about 12 weeks were put together. The input for sequencing was peripheral blood, taken 28 days after the second AZD1222 dose. The sequence was collected from an adult who received the AZD1222 COVID-19 vaccine. The genes are TRBV5-6 and TRBJ2-7, with D hard to call. CDR3 in amino acids: CASSNPSYEQYF. CDR3 coding DNA: TGTGCCAGCAGTAACCCGAGTTACGAGCAGTACTTC.